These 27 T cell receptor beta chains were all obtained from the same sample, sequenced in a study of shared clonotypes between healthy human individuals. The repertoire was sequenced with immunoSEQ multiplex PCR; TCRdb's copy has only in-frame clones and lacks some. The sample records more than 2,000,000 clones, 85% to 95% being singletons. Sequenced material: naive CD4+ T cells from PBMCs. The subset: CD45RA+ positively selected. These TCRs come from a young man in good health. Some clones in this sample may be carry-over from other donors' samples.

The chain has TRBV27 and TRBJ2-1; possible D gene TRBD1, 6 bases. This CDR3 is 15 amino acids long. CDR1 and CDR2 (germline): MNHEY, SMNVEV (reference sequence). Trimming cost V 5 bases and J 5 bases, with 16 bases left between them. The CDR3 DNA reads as TGTGCCAGCAGTCCCCGACCGGGACAAAACAATGAGCAGTTCTTC. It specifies CASSPRPGQNNEQFF.

Here the CDR3 reads CASSPSRVAEQYF. The CDR3 bases are TGTGCCAGCAGCCCATCCCGTGTGGCCGAGCAGTACTTC. The chain employs TRBV7-6 and TRBJ2-7; D not resolved. Trimming took 5 bases from V and 6 from J, leaving 14 bases between them. CDR3 size: 13 residues. From germline, CDR1 is SGHVS and CDR2 FNYEAQ.

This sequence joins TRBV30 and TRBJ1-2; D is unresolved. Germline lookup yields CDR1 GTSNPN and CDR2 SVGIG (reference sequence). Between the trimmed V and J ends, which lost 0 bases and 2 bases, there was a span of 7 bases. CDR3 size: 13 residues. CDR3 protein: CAWSVRRNYGYTF. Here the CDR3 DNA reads TGTGCCTGGAGTGTACGGAGGAACTATGGCTACACCTTC.

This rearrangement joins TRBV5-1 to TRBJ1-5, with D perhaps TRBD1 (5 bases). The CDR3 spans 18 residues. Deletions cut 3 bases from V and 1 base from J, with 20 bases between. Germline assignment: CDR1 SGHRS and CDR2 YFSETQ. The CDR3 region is CASSSMPGTADSNQPQHF. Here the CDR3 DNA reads TGCGCCAGCAGCTCAATGCCCGGGACTGCCGACAGCAATCAGCCCCAGCATTTT.

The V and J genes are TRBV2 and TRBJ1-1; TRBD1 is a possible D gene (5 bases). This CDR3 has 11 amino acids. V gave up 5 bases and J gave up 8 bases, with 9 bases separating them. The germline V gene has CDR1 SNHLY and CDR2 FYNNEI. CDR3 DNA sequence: TGTGCCAGCAGTTCTACAGGAGAAGCTTTCTTT. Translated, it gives CASSSTGEAFF.

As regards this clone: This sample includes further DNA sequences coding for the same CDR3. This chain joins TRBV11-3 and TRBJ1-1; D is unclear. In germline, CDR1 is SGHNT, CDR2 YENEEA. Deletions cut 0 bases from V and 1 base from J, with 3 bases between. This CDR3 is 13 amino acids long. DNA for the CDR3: TGTGCCAGCAGCTTAGAAGGGAACACTGAAGCTTTCTTT. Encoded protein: CASSLEGNTEAFF.

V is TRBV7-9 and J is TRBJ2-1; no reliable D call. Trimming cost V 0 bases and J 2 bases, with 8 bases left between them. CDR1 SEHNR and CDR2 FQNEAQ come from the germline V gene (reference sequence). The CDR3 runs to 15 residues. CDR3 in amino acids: CASSLALSTYNEQFF. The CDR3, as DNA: TGTGCCAGCAGCTTAGCCCTTTCTACCTACAATGAGCAGTTCTTC.

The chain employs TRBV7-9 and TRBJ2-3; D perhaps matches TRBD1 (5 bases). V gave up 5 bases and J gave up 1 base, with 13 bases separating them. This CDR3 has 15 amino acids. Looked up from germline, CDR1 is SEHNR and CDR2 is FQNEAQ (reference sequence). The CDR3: CASSTLSQGTDTQYF. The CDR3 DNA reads TGTGCCAGCAGCACCCTCTCACAGGGCACAGATACGCAGTATTTT. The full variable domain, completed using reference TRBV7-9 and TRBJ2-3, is DTGVSQNPRHKITKRGQNVTFRCDPISEHNRLYWYRQTLGQGPEFLTYFQNEAQLEKSRLLSDRFSAERPKGSFSTLEIQRTEQGDSAMYLCASSTLSQGTDTQYFGPGTRLTVL.

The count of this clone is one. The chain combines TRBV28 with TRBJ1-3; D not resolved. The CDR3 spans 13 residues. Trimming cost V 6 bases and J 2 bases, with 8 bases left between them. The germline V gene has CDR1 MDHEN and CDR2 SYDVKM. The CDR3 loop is CASSWTTGNTIYF. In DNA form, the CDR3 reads TGTGCCAGCAGCTGGACGACTGGAAACACCATATATTTT.

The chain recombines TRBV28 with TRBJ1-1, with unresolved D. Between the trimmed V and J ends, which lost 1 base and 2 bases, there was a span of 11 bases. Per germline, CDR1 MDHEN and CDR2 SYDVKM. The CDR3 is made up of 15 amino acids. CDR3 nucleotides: TGTGCCAGCAGTTTATTTACAGAACCAAACACTGAAGCTTTCTTT. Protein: CASSLFTEPNTEAFF.

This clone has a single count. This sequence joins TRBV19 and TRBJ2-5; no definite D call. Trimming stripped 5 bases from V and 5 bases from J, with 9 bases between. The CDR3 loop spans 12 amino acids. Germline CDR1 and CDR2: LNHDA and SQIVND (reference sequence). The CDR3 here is CASSGYGETQYF. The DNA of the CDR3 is TGTGCCAGTAGTGGGTACGGGGAGACCCAGTACTTC.

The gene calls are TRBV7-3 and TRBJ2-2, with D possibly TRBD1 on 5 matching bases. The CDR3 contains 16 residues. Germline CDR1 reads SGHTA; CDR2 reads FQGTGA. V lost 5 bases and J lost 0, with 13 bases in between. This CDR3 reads CASSLLPRANTGELFF. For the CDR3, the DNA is TGTGCCAGCAGCCTCCTTCCCAGGGCGAACACCGGGGAGCTGTTTTTT.

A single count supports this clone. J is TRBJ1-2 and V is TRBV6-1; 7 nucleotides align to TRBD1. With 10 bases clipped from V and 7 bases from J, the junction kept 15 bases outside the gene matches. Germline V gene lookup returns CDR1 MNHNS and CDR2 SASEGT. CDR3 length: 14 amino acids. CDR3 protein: CATKALRQGSGYTF. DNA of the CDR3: TGTGCCACCAAAGCTCTCCGACAGGGTAGTGGCTACACCTTC.

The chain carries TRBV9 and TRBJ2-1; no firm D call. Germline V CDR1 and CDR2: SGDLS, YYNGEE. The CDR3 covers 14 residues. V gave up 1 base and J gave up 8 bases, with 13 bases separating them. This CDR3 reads CASSVLSIVDEQFF. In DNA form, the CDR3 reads TGTGCCAGCAGCGTACTTTCTATCGTCGATGAGCAGTTCTTC.

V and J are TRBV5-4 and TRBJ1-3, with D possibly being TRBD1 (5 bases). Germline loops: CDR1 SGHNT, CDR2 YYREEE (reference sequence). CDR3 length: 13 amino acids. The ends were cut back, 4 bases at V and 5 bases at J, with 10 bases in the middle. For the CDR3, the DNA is TGTGCCAGCAGCCCGGGACCGAGAAACACCATATATTTT. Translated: CASSPGPRNTIYF.

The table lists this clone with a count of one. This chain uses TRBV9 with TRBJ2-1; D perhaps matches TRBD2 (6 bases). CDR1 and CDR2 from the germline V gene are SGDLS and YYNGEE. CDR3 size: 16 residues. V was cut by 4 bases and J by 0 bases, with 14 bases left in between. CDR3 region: CASSIGTFSSYNEQFF. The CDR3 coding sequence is TGTGCCAGCAGCATCGGGACTTTTTCCTCCTACAATGAGCAGTTCTTC.

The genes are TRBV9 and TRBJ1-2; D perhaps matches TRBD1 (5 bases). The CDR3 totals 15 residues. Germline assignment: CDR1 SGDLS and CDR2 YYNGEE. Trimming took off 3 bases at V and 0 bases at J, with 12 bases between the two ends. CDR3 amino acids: CASSAGGVTNYGYTF. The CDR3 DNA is TGTGCCAGCAGCGCGGGAGGGGTTACTAACTATGGCTACACCTTC.

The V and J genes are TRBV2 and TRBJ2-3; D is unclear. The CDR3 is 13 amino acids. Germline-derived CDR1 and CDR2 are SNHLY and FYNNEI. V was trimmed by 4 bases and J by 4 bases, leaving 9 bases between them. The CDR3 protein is CASSGIPSDTQYF. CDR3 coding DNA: TGTGCCAGCAGTGGCATCCCCTCAGATACGCAGTATTTT.

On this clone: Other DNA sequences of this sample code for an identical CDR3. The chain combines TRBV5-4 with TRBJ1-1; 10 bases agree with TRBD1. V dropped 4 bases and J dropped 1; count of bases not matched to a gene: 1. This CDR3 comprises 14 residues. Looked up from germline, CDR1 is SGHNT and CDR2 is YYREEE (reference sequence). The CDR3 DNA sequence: TGTGCCAGCAGCCGGGACAGGGGGAACACTGAAGCTTTCTTT. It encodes CASSRDRGNTEAFF. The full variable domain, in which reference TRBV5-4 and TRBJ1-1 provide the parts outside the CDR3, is ETGVTQSPTHLIKTRGQQVTLRCSSQSGHNTVSWYQQALGQGPQFIFQYYREEENGRGNFPPRFSGLQFPNYSSELNVNALELDDSALYLCASSRDRGNTEAFFGQGTRLTVV.

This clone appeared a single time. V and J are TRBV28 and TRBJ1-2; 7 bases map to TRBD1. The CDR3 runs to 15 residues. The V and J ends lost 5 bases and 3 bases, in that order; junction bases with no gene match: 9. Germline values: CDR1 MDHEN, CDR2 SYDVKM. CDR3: CASSQNRGLHYGYTF. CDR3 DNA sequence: TGTGCCAGCAGTCAAAACAGGGGACTTCACTATGGCTACACCTTC.

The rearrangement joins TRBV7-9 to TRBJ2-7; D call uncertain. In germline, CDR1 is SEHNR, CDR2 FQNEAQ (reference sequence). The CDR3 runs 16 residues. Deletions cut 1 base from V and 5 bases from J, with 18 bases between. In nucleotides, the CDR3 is TGTGCCAGCAGCTTAGATCGAGTTGGCAGGACCCACGAGCAGTACTTC. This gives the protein CASSLDRVGRTHEQYF. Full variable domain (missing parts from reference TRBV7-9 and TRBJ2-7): DTGVSQNPRHKITKRGQNVTFRCDPISEHNRLYWYRQTLGQGPEFLTYFQNEAQLEKSRLLSDRFSAERPKGSFSTLEIQRTEQGDSAMYLCASSLDRVGRTHEQYFGPGTRLTVT.

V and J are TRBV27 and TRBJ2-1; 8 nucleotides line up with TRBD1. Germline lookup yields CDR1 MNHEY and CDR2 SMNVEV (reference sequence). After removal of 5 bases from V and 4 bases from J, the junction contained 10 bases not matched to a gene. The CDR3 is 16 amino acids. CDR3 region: CASSIYRGTGYNEQFF. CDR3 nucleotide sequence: TGTGCCAGCAGTATCTACCGGGGGACAGGTTACAATGAGCAGTTCTTC.

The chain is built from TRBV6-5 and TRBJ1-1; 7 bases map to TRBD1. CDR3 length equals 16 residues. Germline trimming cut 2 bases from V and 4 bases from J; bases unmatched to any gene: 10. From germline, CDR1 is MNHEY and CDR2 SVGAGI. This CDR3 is CASSYRGGPGGTEAFF. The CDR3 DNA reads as TGTGCCAGCAGTTACCGTGGGGGGCCAGGGGGCACTGAAGCTTTCTTT.

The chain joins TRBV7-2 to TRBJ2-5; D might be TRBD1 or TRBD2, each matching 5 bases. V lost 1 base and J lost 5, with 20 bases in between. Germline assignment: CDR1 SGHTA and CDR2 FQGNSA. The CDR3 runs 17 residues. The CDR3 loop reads CASSLVRGGLIPETQYF. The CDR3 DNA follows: TGTGCCAGCAGCTTAGTGAGGGGCGGACTGATCCCGGAGACCCAGTACTTC.

CDR3 loop: CASSEAQLMTAFF. CDR3 nucleotides: TGTGCCAGCAGTGAAGCGCAGTTAATGACAGCTTTCTTT. This chain uses TRBV6-1 with TRBJ1-1; no firm D call. CDR3 length equals 13 residues. The germline V and J ends were trimmed by 0 bases and 10 bases, with 12 bases remaining between them. CDR1 is MNHNS, CDR2 SASEGT, per germline.

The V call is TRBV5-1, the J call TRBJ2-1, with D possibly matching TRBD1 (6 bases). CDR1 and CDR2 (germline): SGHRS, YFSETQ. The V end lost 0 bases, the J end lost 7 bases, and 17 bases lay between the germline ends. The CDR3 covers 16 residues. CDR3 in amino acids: CASSLATRGLLNEQFF. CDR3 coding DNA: TGCGCCAGCAGCTTGGCCACCAGGGGCTTATTGAATGAGCAGTTCTTC.

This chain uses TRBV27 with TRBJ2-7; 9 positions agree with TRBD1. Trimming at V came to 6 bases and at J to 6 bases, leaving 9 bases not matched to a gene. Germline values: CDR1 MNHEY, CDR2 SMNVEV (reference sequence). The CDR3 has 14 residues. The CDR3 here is CASSRDRVSGEQYF. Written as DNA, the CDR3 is TGTGCCAGCAGCCGGGACAGGGTCTCGGGCGAGCAGTACTTC.